The 17 T cell receptor beta chains reported below all come from one sample, sequenced in a study of tissue T cells after allogeneic stem cell transplantation. Using immunoSEQ multiplex PCR, the repertoire was profiled, and TCRdb retains in-frame clones only, with some absent. The sample holds about 26,000 clones, more than 80% seen once. The source material was blood, sampled before transplantation. The origin of the receptors is a male donor aged 60 or older who later had graft-versus-host disease after an allogeneic stem cell transplant.

The J gene is TRBJ2-4, the V gene TRBV18, with D possibly being TRBD2 (6 bases). The CDR3 spans 14 residues. Trimming took 3 bases from V and 10 from J, leaving 16 bases between them. The germline V gene has CDR1 KGHSH and CDR2 LQKENI. The CDR3 sequence: CASSPPWAGWIQYF. The CDR3 nucleotides are TGTGCCAGCTCACCCCCGTGGGCGGGGTGGATTCAGTACTTC.

The chain employs TRBV7-3 and TRBJ2-3, with D perhaps given as TRBD1 or TRBD2 (6 bases each). V was shortened by 0 bases and J by 4 bases, with 11 bases between the two germline ends. CDR3 length: 15 residues. CDR1 SGHTA and CDR2 FQGTGA come from the germline V gene. DNA for the CDR3: TGTGCCAGCAGCTTAACCAGGGGAGGACCAGATACGCAGTATTTT. Protein product: CASSLTRGGPDTQYF.

This chain uses TRBV10-1 with TRBJ2-2; D not certain. The germline CDR1 and CDR2 sequences are WNHNN and SYGVQD (reference sequence). The CDR3 runs 14 residues. V lost 0 bases and J lost 2, with 4 bases in between. The CDR3 DNA follows: TGCGCCAGCAGTGAGTCACTCAACACCGGGGAGCTGTTTTTT. It translates to CASSESLNTGELFF.

This rearrangement joins TRBV20-1 to TRBJ2-1, with TRBD2 matching 12 bases. The CDR3 runs 17 residues. Germline lookup yields CDR1 DFQATT and CDR2 SNEGSKA (reference sequence). The trim removed 3 bases at V and 0 bases at J, leaving 6 bases unmatched. CDR3 region: CSASLGLAGHSYNEQFF. DNA of the CDR3: TGCAGTGCTAGTTTGGGACTAGCGGGCCACTCCTACAATGAGCAGTTCTTC.

The chain recombines TRBV18 with TRBJ2-7; 16 bases are shared with TRBD2. The junction had 12 bases not matched to a gene; V was cut back by 5 bases and J by 5 bases. The germline CDR1 and CDR2 sequences are KGHSH and LQKENI. This CDR3 region has 18 residues. DNA of the CDR3: TGTGCCAGCTCAACTAAGGGACTAGCGGGAGGGCGTATTCACGAGCAGTACTTC. Translated, it gives CASSTKGLAGGRIHEQYF.

The chain is built from TRBV3-1 (or the pseudogene TRBV3-2) and TRBJ2-3; TRBD2 matches at 7 bases. The CDR3 extends over 16 amino acids. CDR1 is LGHDT, CDR2 YNNKEL, per germline (reference sequence). The V gene end was trimmed by 5 bases and the J gene end by 0 bases; junction bases not matched to a gene: 8. The CDR3 region is CASSSLGGASTDTQYF. DNA of the CDR3: TGTGCCAGCAGCTCCTTGGGAGGGGCGAGCACAGATACGCAGTATTTT.

This clone was recorded only once. The chain is built from TRBV19 and TRBJ1-3; 8 bases map to TRBD1. Germline CDR1 is LNHDA and CDR2 is SQIVND (reference sequence). The CDR3 is made up of 16 amino acids. With 6 bases clipped from V and 2 bases from J, the junction kept 9 bases outside the gene matches. This CDR3 is CASSLLTGGTGNTIYF. The DNA for the CDR3 is TGTGCCAGTAGCCTACTTACAGGGGGAACTGGAAACACCATATATTTT.

The chain carries TRBV6-5 and TRBJ2-1; 8 nucleotides align to TRBD1. This CDR3 region has 15 residues. The V gene end was trimmed by 0 bases and the J gene end by 8 bases; junction bases not matched to a gene: 6. From germline, CDR1 is MNHEY and CDR2 SVGAGI. The CDR3 DNA is TGTGCCAGCAGTTACTCGCGAGGACAGGGCTATGAGCAGTTCTTC. Translated, it gives CASSYSRGQGYEQFF.

The V call is TRBV7-9, the J call TRBJ2-5; D not certain. Germline assignment: CDR1 SEHNR and CDR2 FQNEAQ (reference sequence). The CDR3 spans 10 residues. V shed 6 bases and J shed 4 bases, with 3 bases lying between them. The CDR3 reads CASSGETQYF. The CDR3 nucleotides are TGTGCCAGCAGTGGAGAGACCCAGTACTTC.

V and J are TRBV11-2 and TRBJ2-3, with a weak D call TRBD2 (6 bases). V lost 0 bases and J lost 0, with 10 bases in between. The CDR3 is made up of 16 amino acids. Germline loops: CDR1 SGHAT, CDR2 FQNNGV. As DNA, the CDR3 is TGTGCCAGCAGCTTAGATTGGGCGGGGAGCACAGATACGCAGTATTTT. It yields the protein CASSLDWAGSTDTQYF. The full variable domain, in which reference TRBV11-2 and TRBJ2-3 provide the parts outside the CDR3, is EAGVAQSPRYKIIEKRQSVAFWCNPISGHATLYWYQQILGQGPKLLIQFQNNGVVDDSQLPKDRFSAERLKGVDSTLKIQPAKLEDSAVYLCASSLDWAGSTDTQYFGPGTRLTVL.

The chain links TRBV19 to TRBJ1-2; 7 bases match TRBD1. Germline V gene lookup returns CDR1 LNHDA and CDR2 SQIVND (reference sequence). Trimming took 6 bases from V and 7 from J; bases not matched to a gene: 8. The CDR3 contains 13 residues. CDR3 sequence reads: CASRGQHTIGYTF. CDR3 coding DNA: TGTGCCAGTAGGGGACAGCACACCATTGGCTACACCTTC.

The CDR3 spells CAWSKDLGRETQYF. In DNA form, the CDR3 reads TGTGCCTGGAGTAAGGACCTTGGCCGAGAGACCCAGTACTTC. V is TRBV30 and J is TRBJ2-5; D is unclear. V was shortened by 2 bases and J by 4 bases, with 14 bases between the two germline ends. The CDR3 covers 14 residues. The V gene's germline CDR1 is GTSNPN and CDR2 SVGIG (reference sequence).

The genes are TRBV2 and TRBJ2-5; D is unresolved. This CDR3 comprises 15 residues. Per the germline V gene, CDR1 is SNHLY and CDR2 is FYNNEI. Deletions cut 1 base from V and 5 bases from J, with 14 bases between. The CDR3 coding sequence is TGTGCCAGCAGTGAAGGGCTGGGCGCCCAGGAGACCCAGTACTTC. Translation: CASSEGLGAQETQYF.

In this sample, this clone turned up a few times. The rearrangement uses TRBV2 and TRBJ1-2; 7 nucleotides align to TRBD1. CDR3 length: 15 amino acids. Germline V gives CDR1 SNHLY, CDR2 FYNNEI. The V and J ends lost 6 bases and 4 bases, in that order; junction bases with no gene match: 11. Here the CDR3 DNA reads TGTGCCAGCAGAGAGTTTCTGACAGGGAGCTATGGCTACACCTTC. It encodes CASREFLTGSYGYTF.

The chain employs TRBV19 and TRBJ2-6; unclear D gene. The germline V gene encodes CDR1 LNHDA and CDR2 SQIVND (reference sequence). Trimming took 2 bases from V and 2 from J, leaving 7 bases between them. CDR3 length: 15 amino acids. CDR3 residues: CASSIQRTGANVLTF. The CDR3 nucleotides are TGTGCCAGTAGTATACAGAGGACTGGGGCCAACGTCCTGACTTTC.

The V and J genes are TRBV4-1 and TRBJ1-1; maybe TRBD1 (5 bases). The CDR3 is made up of 16 amino acids. Germline assignment: CDR1 MGHRA and CDR2 YSYEKL. Trimming removed 1 base from V and 6 bases from J, with 18 bases in between. CDR3 in amino acids: CASSQVVGVIMPEAFF. The CDR3, as DNA: TGCGCCAGCAGCCAAGTTGTAGGGGTCATAATGCCTGAAGCTTTCTTT.

The chain combines TRBV6-5 with TRBJ1-2; D might be TRBD1 (6 bases). Looked up from germline, CDR1 is MNHEY and CDR2 is SVGAGI. The ends were cut back, 5 bases at V and 6 bases at J, with 13 bases in the middle. The CDR3 contains 13 residues. The CDR3 DNA follows: TGTGCCAGCAGTCCCGAGGGGGTTGATGGCTACACCTTC. This gives the protein CASSPEGVDGYTF.